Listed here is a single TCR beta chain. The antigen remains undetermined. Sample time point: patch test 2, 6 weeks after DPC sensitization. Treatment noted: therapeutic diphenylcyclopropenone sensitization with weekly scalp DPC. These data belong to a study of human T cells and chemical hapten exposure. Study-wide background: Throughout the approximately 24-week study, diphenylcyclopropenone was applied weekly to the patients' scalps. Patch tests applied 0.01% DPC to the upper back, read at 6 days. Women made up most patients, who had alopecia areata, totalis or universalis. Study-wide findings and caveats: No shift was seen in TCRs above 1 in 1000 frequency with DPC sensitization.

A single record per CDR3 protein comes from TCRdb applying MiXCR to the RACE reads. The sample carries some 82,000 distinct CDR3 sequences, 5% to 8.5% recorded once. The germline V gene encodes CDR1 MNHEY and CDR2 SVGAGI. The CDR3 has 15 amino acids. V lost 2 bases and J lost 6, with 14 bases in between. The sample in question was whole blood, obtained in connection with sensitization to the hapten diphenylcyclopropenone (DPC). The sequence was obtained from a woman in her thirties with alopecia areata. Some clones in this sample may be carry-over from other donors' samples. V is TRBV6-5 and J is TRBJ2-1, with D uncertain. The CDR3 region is CASSYGRVGFNEQFF. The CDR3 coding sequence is TGTGCCAGCAGTTACGGAAGGGTCGGGTTCAATGAGCAGTTCTTC.